This paragraph covers one T cell receptor (beta chain) sequence. The same CDR3 arises from other DNA sequences in this sample as well. This CDR3 is built from 14 residues. Trimming cost V 4 bases and J 1 base; bases outside gene matches: 2. Germline V CDR1 and CDR2: SGHDT, YYEEEE. Sequenced by immunoSEQ multiplex PCR; TCRdb stores in-frame clones only, minus some. Among tens of thousands of clones listed, 90% were seen once. The data belong to a study of PD-L1 blockade in urothelial cancer. As for the study in general: Each blood sample yielded a median of 141,255 T cells.

The time point is: pretreatment peripheral blood. The source was PBMCs, collected around atezolizumab (anti-PD-L1) treatment. This sequence joins TRBV5-6 and TRBJ1-3; 7 nucleotides align to TRBD1. This TCR was recovered from a man aged 55 to 70 with urothelial cancer. The CDR3 region is CASSRTGSGNTIYF. The CDR3 bases are TGTGCCAGCAGCCGGACAGGTTCTGGAAACACCATATATTTT.